This T cell receptor (beta chain) was sequenced for a study of T-cell memory formation after mild COVID-19 listed by TCRdb under 2021. Background on the whole study: TCR sequence clusters from the two donors were found to be largely donor specific. T-cell clones expanding and contracting after mild COVID-19 in two donors were tracked by longitudinal TCRalpha and TCRbeta repertoire sequencing. The cohort was made up of two young adult volunteers, one female and one male, who were previously healthy.

General findings and caveats noted by the study authors: Contracting CD4+ clones were located mainly in the CM and EM memory subsets, whereas CD8+ clones were found to be enriched in EMRA. Whether the second-wave clones peaking on day 37 were SARS-CoV-2 specific was not confirmed. From day 15 to 85, contracting clones showed balanced CD4/CD8 phenotypes, whereas a second wave of clones that expanded from day 15 to 37 leaned towards CD4+. Some responding clones were detected in pre-infection memory, which suggested that pre-existing cross-reactive memory T cells had joined the SARS-CoV-2 response. Only a couple of mild cases were covered by the study, and larger cohorts that include severe cases with pre-infection samples were considered necessary.

CDR3 length: 13 amino acids, cysteine to phenylalanine. The only DNA kept is the CDR3, 39 bases in frame from the first base. CDR1 and CDR2, per the germline V gene (reference sequence), are DFQATT and SNEGSKA. V is reduced by 6 bases and J by 4 bases, leaving a spacing of 13 bases between them. A few counts support this clonotype. This receptor's antigen is unknown. The record has no base qualities; no much larger clone is one base away. The listed sequencing device is Illumina NovaSeq 6000. TCRalpha and TCRbeta cDNA libraries were built by 5'RACE with constant-segment primers, adding sample barcodes and unique molecular identifiers. RNA was extracted from every sample with Trizol reagent. The libraries were amplified in two PCR steps, and the second step added a second sample barcode and Illumina TruSeq adapters. The libraries were sequenced on an Illumina NovaSeq using 2 x 150 bp paired-end reads. Per the authors' processing: Reads were demultiplexed and collapsed into UMI-guided consensus sequences with migec v1.2.7. With mixcr v2.1.11, UMI consensuses were aligned to TRA and TRB V and J templates and assembled into clonotypes. A clonotype was counted as expanded or contracted only if both edgeR and NoisET called the change significant, with noise models trained on biological replicates. edgeR calls used a false discovery rate-adjusted p below 0.01 and a log2 fold-change threshold of 1. As an exploratory analysis of dynamics, max-normalized trajectories of the 1000 most abundant clonotypes were examined by PCA with hierarchical clustering. Separately sequenced CD4+ and CD8+ repertoires were used to assign a CD4 or CD8 phenotype to each responding clone. TCRdb cleaned the public reads at Q25 with fastp, built clones with MiXCR and kept in-frame beta chains. All rows with the same CDR3 protein become a single entry with the most common DNA and genes. The V and J calls here are based on TCRdb, not the publication. The table for this sample lists about 350,000 distinct CDR3 sequences; 13% to 15% of them were counted only once. The ten most abundant clones make up less than 25% of the sample.

PBMCs were isolated by Ficoll-Paque density gradient centrifugation. Specimen: PBMCs or a T cell subset sorted from them (not recorded which). The chain couples TRBV20-1 to TRBJ2-1, with TRBD2 tentatively as D gene (6 bases match). The clonotype was recovered from a man aged 18-30 years who had mild COVID-19 (a few samples of this study predate the infection). The sample titles of this study are shuffled in the database, so cell type and time point are left out; the donor was told from shared clones. CDR3 sequence: CSAQLGLYNEQFF. The bases are TGCAGTGCGCAGCTTGGACTATACAATGAGCAGTTCTTC.